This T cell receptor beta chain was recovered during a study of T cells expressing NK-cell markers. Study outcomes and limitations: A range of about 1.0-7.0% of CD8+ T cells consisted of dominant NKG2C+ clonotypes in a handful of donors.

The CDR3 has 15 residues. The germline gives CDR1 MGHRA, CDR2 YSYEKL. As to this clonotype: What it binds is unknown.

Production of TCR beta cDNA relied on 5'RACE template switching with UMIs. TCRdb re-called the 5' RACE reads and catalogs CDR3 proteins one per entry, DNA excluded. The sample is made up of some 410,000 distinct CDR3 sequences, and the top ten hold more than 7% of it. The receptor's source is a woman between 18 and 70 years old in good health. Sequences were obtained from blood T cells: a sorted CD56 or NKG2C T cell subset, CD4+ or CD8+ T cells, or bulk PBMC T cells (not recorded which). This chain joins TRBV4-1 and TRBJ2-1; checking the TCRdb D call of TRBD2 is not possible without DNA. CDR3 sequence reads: CASSQGLAGKGVQFF.